These 26 T cell receptor beta chains originate from one sample sequenced in a study of blood T cell repertoires in COVID-19. This table comes from immunoSEQ multiplex PCR, and its TCRdb copy is limited to in-frame clones, with some not included. The sample lists about 200,000 clones; approximately 87% were seen once. Material for sequencing was peripheral blood. These receptors originate from a woman between 65 and 79 years old with acute or convalescent COVID-19.

This chain connects TRBV27 to TRBJ2-7; 10 bases are shared with TRBD1. The CDR3 contains 17 residues. The germline V gene has CDR1 MNHEY and CDR2 SMNVEV (reference sequence). With V trimmed by 2 bases and J by 5 bases, 12 bases remained unmatched. The CDR3 here is CASSLQLRTGGFNEQYF. The CDR3 DNA sequence: TGTGCCAGCAGTTTACAGCTACGGACAGGGGGTTTCAACGAGCAGTACTTC.

V usage is TRBV5-4 and J usage is TRBJ1-1, with 7 bases aligning to TRBD1. With V trimmed by 2 bases and J by 5 bases, 12 bases remained unmatched. The CDR3 runs to 16 residues. The V gene's germline CDR1 is SGHNT and CDR2 YYREEE (reference sequence). The CDR3 nucleotides are TGTGCCAGCAGCTTTGCTACTCAGGGGGTAGGGACTGAAGCTTTCTTT. This sequence encodes CASSFATQGVGTEAFF. The full variable domain, completed using reference TRBV5-4 and TRBJ1-1, is ETGVTQSPTHLIKTRGQQVTLRCSSQSGHNTVSWYQQALGQGPQFIFQYYREEENGRGNFPPRFSGLQFPNYSSELNVNALELDDSALYLCASSFATQGVGTEAFFGQGTRLTVV.

V usage is TRBV5-1 and J usage is TRBJ2-1, with D possibly being TRBD2 (6 bases). The V gene lost 7 bases and the J gene lost 7 bases, with 12 bases spanning the gap. CDR3 length: 12 amino acids. Germline values: CDR1 SGHRS, CDR2 YFSETQ. The CDR3 region is CASRGSENEQFF. CDR3 nucleotide sequence: TGCGCCAGCCGGGGGAGTGAGAATGAGCAGTTCTTC.

The chain employs TRBV7-2 and TRBJ1-5; D is ambiguous. The length of the CDR3 is 14 residues. Germline V gene sequence: CDR1 SGHTA, CDR2 FQGNSA. V lost 7 bases to trimming and J lost 6 bases, with 16 bases between them. CDR3 DNA: TGTGCCAGCAACTCCGCCGTAGGAGGTCAGCCCCAGCATTTT. Encoded protein: CASNSAVGGQPQHF.

The chain employs TRBV5-1 and TRBJ1-1, with no clear D. There are 14 residues in the CDR3. Germline CDR1 is SGHRS and CDR2 is YFSETQ. V dropped 0 bases and J dropped 4 bases, with 10 bases sitting between them. The CDR3: CASSLGNGFTEAFF. CDR3 DNA sequence: TGCGCCAGCAGCTTGGGGAACGGGTTCACTGAAGCTTTCTTT.

This clone occurred once. This chain links TRBV9 with TRBJ2-5; possible D gene TRBD1, 5 bases. The ends were cut back, 3 bases at V and 1 base at J, with 10 bases in the middle. The CDR3 consists of 14 residues. Germline CDR1 and CDR2: SGDLS and YYNGEE. DNA for the CDR3: TGTGCCAGCAGCGCCGGACATGTCCAAGAGACCCAGTACTTC. Protein sequence: CASSAGHVQETQYF.

This rearrangement joins TRBV11-2 to TRBJ1-1, with D possibly being TRBD1 (6 bases). Trimming shortened V by 5 bases and J by 10 bases, and 17 bases separated the two germline ends. The CDR3 contains 13 residues. CDR1 and CDR2 (germline): SGHAT, FQNNGV. The CDR3 nucleotides are TGTGCCAGCAGCCCTGACAGGACCGTCGGAGCTTTCTTT. Its protein is CASSPDRTVGAFF.

CDR3 sequence: CATSRPRGYTDTQYF. Written as DNA, the CDR3 is TGTGCCACCAGCAGACCTCGGGGTTACACAGATACGCAGTATTTT. V gene TRBV15 combines with J gene TRBJ2-3, with D tentatively TRBD2 (5 bases). CDR3 length equals 15 residues. CDR1 LNHNV and CDR2 YYDKDF come from the germline V gene (reference sequence). The V and J ends lost 2 bases and 2 bases respectively, with 11 bases between them.

V and J are TRBV19 and TRBJ2-4; TRBD2 matches at 7 bases. CDR1 LNHDA and CDR2 SQIVND come from the germline V gene (reference sequence). V shed 8 bases and J 1 base; nucleotides not matched to a gene: 8. The CDR3 sequence is 15 residues long. The CDR3 bases are TGTGCCAGTGCCTCCGGGAGGATGGCCAAAAACATTCAGTACTTC. Encoded protein: CASASGRMAKNIQYF.

The CDR3 sequence is CASSVVGTGGTEAFF. The CDR3 DNA reads as TGTGCCAGCAGCGTAGTCGGGACAGGGGGCACTGAAGCTTTCTTT. The chain links TRBV9 to TRBJ1-1; 11 bases fit TRBD1. CDR1 is SGDLS and CDR2 is YYNGEE in the germline V gene. There are 15 residues in the CDR3. J lost 4 bases, V lost 0 bases, and 2 bases had no gene match.

J is TRBJ1-3 and V is TRBV2; no clear D gene. Germline CDR1 SNHLY, CDR2 FYNNEI. V was shortened by 1 base and J by 5 bases, with 6 bases between the two germline ends. The CDR3 is 13 amino acids. This chain's CDR3 is CASSEGPRNTIYF. CDR3 bases: TGTGCCAGCAGTGAAGGGCCACGAAACACCATATATTTT.

J is TRBJ2-6 and V is TRBV28; 7 bases match TRBD1. The germline CDR1 and CDR2 sequences are MDHEN and SYDVKM. With 8 bases clipped from V and 9 bases from J, the junction kept 7 bases outside the gene matches. This CDR3 has 13 amino acids. In nucleotides, the CDR3 is TGTGCCAGCGGACAGGATTTCCTCAACGTCCTGACTTTC. Encoded protein: CASGQDFLNVLTF.

This chain connects TRBV28 to TRBJ2-7, with 8 nucleotides matching TRBD1. The CDR3 totals 15 residues. Trimming at V came to 3 bases and at J to 2 bases, leaving 6 bases not matched to a gene. Germline CDR1 reads MDHEN; CDR2 reads SYDVKM. CDR3 sequence: CASSFHRGRPYEQYF. The CDR3, as DNA: TGTGCCAGCAGTTTTCACAGGGGGAGACCCTACGAGCAGTACTTC.

This rearrangement joins TRBV10-1 to TRBJ2-5; 8 bases are shared with TRBD1. V lost 4 bases and J lost 3; bases outside the gene matches: 1. Germline V gene data show CDR1 as WNHNN and CDR2 as SYGVQD (reference sequence). The CDR3 has 13 amino acids. CDR3 sequence: CASSATGEETQYF. The DNA for the CDR3 is TGCGCCAGCAGTGCGACAGGGGAAGAGACCCAGTACTTC.

V usage is TRBV2 and J usage is TRBJ2-7; 7 nucleotides match TRBD2. J lost 0 bases, V lost 2 bases, and 10 bases had no gene match. The germline CDR1 and CDR2 sequences are SNHLY and FYNNEI. This CDR3 has 17 amino acids. This CDR3 is CASSEITGGRSSYEQYF. The DNA for the CDR3 is TGTGCCAGCAGTGAAATCACGGGGGGACGGAGCTCCTACGAGCAGTACTTC.

The table lists this clone with a few counts. The CDR3 bases are TGTGCCAGCTCATCGCCAACCGGGTTTGCAACTAATGAAAAACTGTTTTTT. This gives the protein CASSSPTGFATNEKLFF. The chain employs TRBV18 and TRBJ1-4; D remains ambiguous. The germline CDR1 and CDR2 sequences are KGHSH and LQKENI. Trimming took 5 bases from V and 0 from J, leaving 16 bases between them. The CDR3 consists of 17 residues. Full variable domain (outside the CDR3, taken from reference TRBV18 and TRBJ1-4): NAGVMQNPRHLVRRRGQEARLRCSPMKGHSHVYWYRQLPEEGLKFMVYLQKENIIDESGMPKERFSAEFPKEGPSILRIQQVVRGDSAAYFCASSSPTGFATNEKLFFGSGTQLSVL.

The table lists this clone with a few counts. This chain joins TRBV5-1 and TRBJ2-1; D is unclear. Trimming cost V 0 bases and J 6 bases, with 10 bases left between them. Germline CDR1 and CDR2: SGHRS and YFSETQ. The CDR3 covers 14 residues. For the CDR3, the DNA is TGCGCCAGCAGCTTGGATCCAGCGAGCAATGAGCAGTTCTTC. Translation: CASSLDPASNEQFF.

The chain joins TRBV11-3 to TRBJ2-1; 8 nucleotides agree with TRBD2. Germline assignment: CDR1 SGHNT and CDR2 YENEEA. CDR3 length: 15 residues. The junction had 13 bases not matched to a gene; V was cut back by 8 bases and J by 7 bases. CDR3 nucleotide sequence: TGTGCCAGCCCGGGCGGGACGGGAGGGTGGAATGAGCAGTTCTTC. Residues: CASPGGTGGWNEQFF.

The V call is TRBV7-2, the J call TRBJ2-4, with 10 bases identical to TRBD2. The CDR3 has 19 residues. The junction had 10 bases not matched to a gene; V was cut back by 1 base and J by 1 base. CDR1 is SGHTA and CDR2 is FQGNSA in the germline V gene. The CDR3: CASSLGPPLSGGAKNIQYF. CDR3 bases: TGTGCCAGCAGCTTAGGCCCCCCCCTTAGCGGGGGGGCCAAAAACATTCAGTACTTC. Using reference TRBV7-2 and TRBJ2-4 for the parts outside the CDR3, the full variable domain is GAGVSQSPSNKVTEKGKDVELRCDPISGHTALYWYRQSLGQGLEFLIYFQGNSAPDKSGLPSDRFSAERTGGSVSTLTIQRTQQEDSAVYLCASSLGPPLSGGAKNIQYFGAGTRLSVL.

The genes are TRBV29-1 and TRBJ1-2; D ambiguous. Germline V gene lookup returns CDR1 SQVTM and CDR2 ANQGSEA. This CDR3 is 10 amino acids long. Trimming took 3 bases from V and 9 from J, leaving 8 bases between them. In DNA form, the CDR3 reads TGCAGCGTTGATGAGACTAGCTACACCTTC. Translation: CSVDETSYTF.

This chain uses TRBV29-1 with TRBJ2-7; TRBD1 aligns across 10 bases. V trimming: 7 bases; J trimming: 1 base; junction bases outside the gene matches: 7. CDR3 length: 14 residues. Germline assignment: CDR1 SQVTM and CDR2 ANQGSEA. CDR3 amino acids: CSAGGQGTSYEQYF. CDR3 bases: TGCAGCGCTGGGGGACAGGGGACTTCCTACGAGCAGTACTTC.

This clone was picked up one time. The chain combines TRBV3-1 (or the pseudogene TRBV3-2) with TRBJ1-1, with TRBD1 identical over 9 bases. There are 14 residues in the CDR3. V trimming: 2 bases; J trimming: 6 bases; junction bases outside the gene matches: 4. Germline-derived CDR1 and CDR2 are LGHDT and YNNKEL (reference sequence). For the CDR3, the DNA is TGTGCCAGCAGCCAAAGGACAGGGGCCTCTGAAGCTTTCTTT. Residues: CASSQRTGASEAFF.

V and J are TRBV28 and TRBJ2-1; 13 positions match TRBD2. The CDR3 loop spans 16 amino acids. Germline CDR1 is MDHEN and CDR2 is SYDVKM. Trimming took 5 bases from V and 5 from J; bases not matched to a gene: 6. The CDR3 reads CASSILGLAGNNEQFF. CDR3 DNA sequence: TGTGCCAGCAGTATCCTGGGACTAGCGGGAAACAATGAGCAGTTCTTC.

CDR3 protein: CASSIPTGGRFF. For the CDR3, the DNA is TGTGCCAGTAGTATCCCGACAGGGGGCCGGTTCTTC. The V and J genes are TRBV19 and TRBJ2-1; 10 bases align to TRBD1. This CDR3 comprises 12 residues. V trimming: 3 bases; J trimming: 15 bases; junction bases outside the gene matches: 5. Per germline, CDR1 LNHDA and CDR2 SQIVND (reference sequence).

The CDR3 here is CASSSGWTGEREQFF. CDR3 nucleotides: TGTGCCAGCAGTTCCGGATGGACAGGGGAGCGTGAGCAGTTCTTC. The J gene is TRBJ2-1, the V gene TRBV6-2 or TRBV6-3, with 9 bases that match TRBD1. CDR1 is MNHEY, CDR2 SVGEGT, per germline. The CDR3 runs to 15 residues. J lost 9 bases, V lost 4 bases, and 10 bases had no gene match.

The chain uses TRBV15 and TRBJ2-4, with 8 bases identical to TRBD1. The CDR3 extends over 15 amino acids. Germline CDR1 LNHNV, CDR2 YYDKDF (reference sequence). The J segment lost 7 bases and the V segment lost 3 bases, leaving 8 bases of the junction unmatched. CDR3 nucleotides: TGTGCCACCAGCAGTAGGGACAGGATCCGGAACATTCAGTACTTC. Residues: CATSSRDRIRNIQYF.